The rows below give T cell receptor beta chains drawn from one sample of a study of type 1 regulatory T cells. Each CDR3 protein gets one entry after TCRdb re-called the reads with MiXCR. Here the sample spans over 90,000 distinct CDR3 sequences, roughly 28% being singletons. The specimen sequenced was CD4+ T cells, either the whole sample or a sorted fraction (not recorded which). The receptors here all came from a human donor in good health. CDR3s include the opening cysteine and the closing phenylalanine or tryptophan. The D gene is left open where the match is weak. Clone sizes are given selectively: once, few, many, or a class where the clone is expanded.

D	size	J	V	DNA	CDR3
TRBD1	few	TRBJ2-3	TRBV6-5	TGTGCCAGCAGTTCTCGGACAGGGAAGTCTACAGATACGCAGTATTTT	CASSSRTGKSTDTQYF
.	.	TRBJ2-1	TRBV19	TGTGCCAGCGCCGCCGGGGGCGTCTACAATGAGCAGTTCTTC	CASAAGGVYNEQFF
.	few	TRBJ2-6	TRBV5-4	TGTGCCAGCAGCCCGAAAACAGATTCTGGGGCCAACGTCCTGACTTTC	CASSPKTDSGANVLTF
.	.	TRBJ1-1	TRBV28	TGTGCCAGCAGTTCCGGGGGGGTGAACACTGAAGCTTTCTTT	CASSSGGVNTEAFF
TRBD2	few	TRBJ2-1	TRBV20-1	TGCAGTGCTAGGACTAGCGGGGGCCATTCGGGTGAGCAGTTCTTC	CSARTSGGHSGEQFF
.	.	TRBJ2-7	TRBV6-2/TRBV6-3	TGTGCCAGCAGTTACACAGCGGGCTACGAGCAGTACTTC	CASSYTAGYEQYF
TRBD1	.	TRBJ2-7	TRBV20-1	TGCAGTGTCACGCTGCTCCGGGACAGGGCACGAGAGCAGTACTTC	CSVTLLRDRAREQYF
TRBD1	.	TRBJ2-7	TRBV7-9	TGTGCCAGCAGTCAACAGGGGGCAGACGAGCAGTACTTC	CASSQQGADEQYF
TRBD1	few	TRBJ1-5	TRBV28	TGTGCCAGCAGTGTACTGGACAGGAGGAATCAGCCCCAGCATTTT	CASSVLDRRNQPQHF
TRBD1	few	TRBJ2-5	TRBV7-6	TGTGCCAGCAGCTCTCCGGGACAGGGAGAGACCCAGTACTTC	CASSSPGQGETQYF